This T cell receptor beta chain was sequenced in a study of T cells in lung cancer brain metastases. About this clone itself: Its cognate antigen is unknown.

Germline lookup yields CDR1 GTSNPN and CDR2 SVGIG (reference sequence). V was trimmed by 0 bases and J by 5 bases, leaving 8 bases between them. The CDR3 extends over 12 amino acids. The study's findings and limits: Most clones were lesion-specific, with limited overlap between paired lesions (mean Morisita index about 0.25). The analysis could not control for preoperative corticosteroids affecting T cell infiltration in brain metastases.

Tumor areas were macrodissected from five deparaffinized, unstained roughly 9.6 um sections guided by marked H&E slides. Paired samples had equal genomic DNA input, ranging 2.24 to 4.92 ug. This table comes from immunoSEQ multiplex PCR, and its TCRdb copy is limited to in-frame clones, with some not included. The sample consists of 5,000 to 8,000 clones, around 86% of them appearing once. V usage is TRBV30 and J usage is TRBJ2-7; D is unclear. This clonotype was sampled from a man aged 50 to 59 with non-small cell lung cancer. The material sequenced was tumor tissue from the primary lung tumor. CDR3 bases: TGTGCCTGGAGTGTTACCGCTAACGAGCAGTACTTC. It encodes CAWSVTANEQYF.